This is a list of T cell receptor beta chains from one sample in a study of blood T cell repertoires in COVID-19. The method was immunoSEQ multiplex PCR; TCRdb's version includes in-frame clones alone and lacks a portion of them. The sample has 300,000 to 350,000 clones, approximately 90% seen once. The sequenced material came from peripheral blood. These receptors were collected from a woman under 30 who had recovered from COVID-19. CDR3s include the opening cysteine and the closing phenylalanine or tryptophan. Each record gives: CDR3 protein, CDR3 DNA, J gene, D gene, V gene, clone size. The D gene is left open where the match is weak. Only part of the rows carry a size: once, few, many, or a class if the clone is expanded.

cdr3_aa: CASSWTGVDTEAFF
cdr3_nt: TGTGCCAGCAGCTGGACAGGGGTGGACACTGAAGCTTTCTTT
j_call: TRBJ1-1
d_call: TRBD1
v_call: TRBV5-5
clone_size: NA

cdr3_aa: CASSVDRGGWTEAFF
cdr3_nt: TGTGCCAGCAGCGTAGACAGGGGAGGTTGGACTGAAGCTTTCTTT
j_call: TRBJ1-1
d_call: TRBD1
v_call: TRBV5-4
clone_size: NA

cdr3_aa: CASSSYNEQFF
cdr3_nt: TGTGCCAGCAGCTCGTACAATGAGCAGTTCTTC
j_call: TRBJ2-1
d_call: NA
v_call: TRBV13
clone_size: NA

cdr3_aa: CASSLGDRVVNTEAFF
cdr3_nt: TGCGCCAGCAGCTTGGGTGACAGGGTCGTTAACACTGAAGCTTTCTTT
j_call: TRBJ1-1
d_call: TRBD1
v_call: TRBV5-1
clone_size: NA

cdr3_aa: CASSRKGDEQFF
cdr3_nt: TGTGCCAGCAGCCGAAAAGGGGATGAGCAGTTCTTC
j_call: TRBJ2-1
d_call: NA
v_call: TRBV5-6
clone_size: once

cdr3_aa: CAISEPSRADTQYF
cdr3_nt: TGTGCCATCAGTGAGCCTAGCCGTGCAGATACGCAGTATTTT
j_call: TRBJ2-3
d_call: NA
v_call: TRBV10-3
clone_size: NA

cdr3_aa: CAWSIKDRGRRIEAFF
cdr3_nt: TGTGCCTGGAGTATAAAAGACAGGGGGCGCCGTATAGAAGCTTTCTTT
j_call: TRBJ1-1
d_call: TRBD1
v_call: TRBV30
clone_size: NA

cdr3_aa: CASSYIPGGFDSPLHF
cdr3_nt: TGTGCCAGCAGTTACATACCGGGAGGGTTTGACTCACCCCTCCACTTT
j_call: TRBJ1-6
d_call: NA
v_call: TRBV6-6
clone_size: NA

cdr3_aa: CASSKVTGRDTSGGNEKLFF
cdr3_nt: TGTGCCAGCAGCAAAGTAACGGGGCGGGATACATCGGGGGGTAATGAAAAACTGTTTTTT
j_call: TRBJ1-4
d_call: NA
v_call: TRBV21-1
clone_size: NA

cdr3_aa: CASSQGVGTEAFF
cdr3_nt: TGTGCCAGTAGTCAGGGGGTTGGCACTGAAGCTTTCTTT
j_call: TRBJ1-1
d_call: TRBD1
v_call: TRBV19
clone_size: few

cdr3_aa: CASSDPISGNTIYF
cdr3_nt: TGCGCCAGCAGTGATCCCATCTCTGGAAACACCATATATTTT
j_call: TRBJ1-3
d_call: NA
v_call: TRBV10-1
clone_size: NA

cdr3_aa: CASSPTGTDNEKLFF
cdr3_nt: TGTGCCAGCTCACCTACCGGGACAGATAATGAAAAACTGTTTTTT
j_call: TRBJ1-4
d_call: TRBD1
v_call: TRBV18
clone_size: NA

cdr3_aa: CASKKGTGTEAFF
cdr3_nt: TGCGCCAGCAAGAAGGGTACAGGCACTGAAGCTTTCTTT
j_call: TRBJ1-1
d_call: NA
v_call: TRBV5-1
clone_size: NA

cdr3_aa: CASSYNNEQFF
cdr3_nt: TGTGCCAGCAGCTACAACAATGAGCAGTTCTTC
j_call: TRBJ2-1
d_call: NA
v_call: TRBV5-6
clone_size: NA

cdr3_aa: CASRPTGNYGYTF
cdr3_nt: TGTGCCAGCAGACCGACAGGGAACTATGGCTACACCTTC
j_call: TRBJ1-2
d_call: TRBD1
v_call: TRBV12-3/TRBV12-4
clone_size: NA

cdr3_aa: CASSYGSLARGDEQFF
cdr3_nt: TGTGCCAGCAGTTACGGGTCCCTAGCGAGGGGCGATGAGCAGTTCTTC
j_call: TRBJ2-1
d_call: NA
v_call: TRBV6-5
clone_size: few

cdr3_aa: CASSLRTGGSGETQYF
cdr3_nt: TGTGCCAGCAGCCTTCGGACAGGGGGTTCGGGAGAGACCCAGTACTTC
j_call: TRBJ2-5
d_call: TRBD1
v_call: TRBV7-9
clone_size: NA

cdr3_aa: CASSLLTSGSWDTQYF
cdr3_nt: TGTGCCAGCAGCTTACTCACTAGCGGGAGTTGGGATACGCAGTATTTT
j_call: TRBJ2-3
d_call: TRBD2
v_call: TRBV7-2
clone_size: few

cdr3_aa: CASNLPGNNEQFF
cdr3_nt: TGTGCCAGCAACCTCCCGGGTAACAATGAGCAGTTCTTC
j_call: TRBJ2-1
d_call: NA
v_call: TRBV6-5
clone_size: NA

cdr3_aa: CAWSRSGRPRTGELFF
cdr3_nt: TGTGCCTGGAGTCGTAGCGGGAGGCCCCGCACCGGGGAGCTGTTTTTT
j_call: TRBJ2-2
d_call: TRBD2
v_call: TRBV30
clone_size: NA

cdr3_aa: CASSEAGLAEAGDTQYF
cdr3_nt: TGTGCCAGCAGTGAAGCCGGACTAGCGGAGGCGGGAGATACGCAGTATTTT
j_call: TRBJ2-3
d_call: TRBD2
v_call: TRBV25-1
clone_size: once

cdr3_aa: CASSLWVEGLAKNIQYF
cdr3_nt: TGTGCCAGCAGCTTGTGGGTCGAGGGACTAGCCAAAAACATTCAGTACTTC
j_call: TRBJ2-4
d_call: NA
v_call: TRBV5-6
clone_size: NA

cdr3_aa: CASSYRGESPLHF
cdr3_nt: TGTGCCAGCAGTTACAGGGGGGAATCACCCCTCCACTTT
j_call: TRBJ1-6
d_call: TRBD1
v_call: TRBV28
clone_size: NA

cdr3_aa: CASSEWVSAGGSSYNEQFF
cdr3_nt: TGTGCCAGCAGTGAATGGGTCAGTGCGGGAGGGAGCTCCTACAATGAGCAGTTCTTC
j_call: TRBJ2-1
d_call: TRBD2
v_call: TRBV6-1
clone_size: NA